The following is a T cell receptor beta chain sequence with its context. This CDR3 comprises 17 residues. Germline V gene data show CDR1 as MDHEN and CDR2 as SYDVKM. The germline V and J ends were trimmed by 5 bases and 6 bases, with 23 bases remaining between them. The repertoire was sequenced with immunoSEQ multiplex PCR; TCRdb's copy has only in-frame clones and lacks some. The sample records about 2,100,000 clones, 90% to 95% being singletons. The sample is drawn from a study of shared clonotypes between healthy human individuals. Terminally differentiated effector memory CD45RA+ cells were excluded by CCR7 positive selection of CD45RO-negative cells.

The rearrangement uses TRBV28 and TRBJ2-1; possible D gene TRBD2, 5 bases. Material for sequencing was naive CD8+ T cells from PBMCs. The TCR was taken from a man aged 18 to 30 in good health. Some clones in this sample may be carry-over from other donors' samples. The DNA of the CDR3 is TGTGCCAGCAGTACCGATACCCTATCCGGGATTGGCAATGAGCAGTTCTTC. This sequence encodes CASSTDTLSGIGNEQFF.